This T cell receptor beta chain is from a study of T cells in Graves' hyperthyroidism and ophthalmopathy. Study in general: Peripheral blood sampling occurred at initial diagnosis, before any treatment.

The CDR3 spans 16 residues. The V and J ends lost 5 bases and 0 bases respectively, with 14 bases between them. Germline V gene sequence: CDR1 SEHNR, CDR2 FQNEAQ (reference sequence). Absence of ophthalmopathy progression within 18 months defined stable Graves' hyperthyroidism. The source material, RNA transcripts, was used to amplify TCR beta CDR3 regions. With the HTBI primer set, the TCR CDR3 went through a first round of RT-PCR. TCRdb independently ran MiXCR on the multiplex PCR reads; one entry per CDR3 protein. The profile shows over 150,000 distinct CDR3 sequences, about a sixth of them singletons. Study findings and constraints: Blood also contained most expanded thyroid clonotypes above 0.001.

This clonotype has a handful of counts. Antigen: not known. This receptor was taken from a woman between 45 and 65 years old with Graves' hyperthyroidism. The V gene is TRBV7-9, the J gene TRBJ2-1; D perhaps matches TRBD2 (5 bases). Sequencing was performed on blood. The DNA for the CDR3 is TGTGCCAGCAGCCCTACTAGGGAAAGCTCCTACAATGAGCAGTTCTTC. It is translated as CASSPTRESSYNEQFF.